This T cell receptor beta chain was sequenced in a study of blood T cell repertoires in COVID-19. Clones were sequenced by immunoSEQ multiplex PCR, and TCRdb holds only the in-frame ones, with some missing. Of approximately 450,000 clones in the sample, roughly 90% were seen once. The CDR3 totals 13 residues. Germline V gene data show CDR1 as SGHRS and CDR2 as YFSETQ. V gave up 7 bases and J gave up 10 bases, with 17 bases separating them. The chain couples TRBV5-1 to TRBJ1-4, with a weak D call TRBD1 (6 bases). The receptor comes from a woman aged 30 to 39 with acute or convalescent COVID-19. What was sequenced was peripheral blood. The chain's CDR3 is CASRTGSGGKLFF. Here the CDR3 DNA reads TGCGCCAGCCGAACAGGGAGCGGGGGAAAACTGTTTTTT.